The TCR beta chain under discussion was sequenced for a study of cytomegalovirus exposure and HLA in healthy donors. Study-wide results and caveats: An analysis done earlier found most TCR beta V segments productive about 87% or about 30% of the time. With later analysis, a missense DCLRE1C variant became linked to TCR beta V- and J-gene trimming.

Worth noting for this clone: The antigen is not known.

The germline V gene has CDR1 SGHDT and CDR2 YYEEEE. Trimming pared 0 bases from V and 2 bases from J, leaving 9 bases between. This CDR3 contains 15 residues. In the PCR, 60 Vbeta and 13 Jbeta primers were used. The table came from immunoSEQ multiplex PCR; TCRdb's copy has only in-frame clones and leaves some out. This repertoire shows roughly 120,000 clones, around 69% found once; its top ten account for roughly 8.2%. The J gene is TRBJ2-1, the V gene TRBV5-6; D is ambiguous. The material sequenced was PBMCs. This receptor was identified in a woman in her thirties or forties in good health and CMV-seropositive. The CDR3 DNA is TGTGCCAGCAGCTTGGTCGGCCAGGCCTACAATGAGCAGTTCTTC. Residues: CASSLVGQAYNEQFF. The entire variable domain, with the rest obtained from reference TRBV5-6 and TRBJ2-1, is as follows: DAGVTQSPTHLIKTRGQQVTLRCSPKSGHDTVSWYQQALGQGPQFIFQYYEEEERQRGNFPDRFSGHQFPNYSSELNVNALLLGDSALYLCASSLVGQAYNEQFFGPGTRLTVL.